The 2 T cell receptor beta chains below were found in one sample sequenced in a study of identical twins (dated by TCRdb to about 2016). Library prep was done by 5' RACE. The run used an Illumina HiSeq 2000. TCRdb handled the public reads itself, with Q25 trimming in fastp and clone calling in MiXCR, and kept productive beta chains. Rows merge per CDR3 protein into single entries with the most common DNA and genes. In all, the sample holds some 790,000 distinct CDR3 sequences, and roughly 18% of those were seen once. The biggest ten clones account for less than 15% of the sample. This same sample was also taken into another study, of T cells expressing NK-cell markers.

The sequencing input was PBMCs. The source of these receptors is a woman aged 18-30 years in good health.

V and J are TRBV12-3 or TRBV12-4 and TRBJ1-2; D is uncertain. V lost 6 bases and J lost 5, with 19 bases in between. This CDR3 spans 15 amino acids. This chain's CDR3 is CASRSAAATSYGYTF. The DNA for the CDR3 is TGTGCCAGCAGGTCCGCCGCCGCCACCTCTTATGGCTACACCTTC.

As DNA, the CDR3 is TGTGCCAGCAGTTCCCCAGGGCATAGCAATCAGCCCCAGCATTTT. This translates into CASSSPGHSNQPQHF. The V and J genes are TRBV6-2 or TRBV6-3 and TRBJ1-5, with D perhaps TRBD1 (5 bases). The germline V and J ends were trimmed by 4 bases and 0 bases, with 10 bases remaining between them. The CDR3 extends over 15 amino acids. Germline values: CDR1 MNHEY, CDR2 SVGEGT.